These T cell receptor beta chains were read from a single sample in a study of PD-1 blockade in classical Hodgkin lymphoma. Measured with immunoSEQ multiplex PCR; TCRdb has only the in-frame clones, and not every one. The sample holds fewer than 4,500 clones, over 60% seen once. This specimen consisted of CD8+ T cells from blood, obtained before the fourth cycle of nivolumab. Receptors were obtained from a human donor with classical Hodgkin lymphoma. Both conserved end residues are part of each CDR3. Fields, in order: J gene, clone size, V gene, D gene, CDR3 DNA, CDR3 protein. A D gene is named only where the DNA matches it firmly. Clone size is not always given. Where it is, it says once, few, many or a class for expanded clones.

>TRBJ2-3|once|TRBV14|NA
TGTGCCAGCAGCCAAGAGGTACTAGATAGTACAGATACGCAGTATTTT
CASSQEVLDSTDTQYF
>TRBJ2-3|NA|TRBV30|NA
TGTGCCTGGAGTTCGGGGGAACTAGGCGACACAGATACGCAGTATTTT
CAWSSGELGDTDTQYF
>TRBJ1-1|large|TRBV13|TRBD1
TGTGCCAGCAGCGCCGGGACAGGGGGCGTGTACACTGAAGCTTTCTTT
CASSAGTGGVYTEAFF
>TRBJ1-2|NA|TRBV5-4|TRBD1
TGTGCCAGCAGCGAGACAGGGAAGCACTATGGCTACACCTTC
CASSETGKHYGYTF
>TRBJ1-2|NA|TRBV4-3|TRBD1
TGCGCCAGCAGCCAAGTGTCAGGGGGCGTCCCCTATGGCTACACCTTC
CASSQVSGGVPYGYTF
>TRBJ1-2|few|TRBV27|NA
TGTGCCAGCAGTCCAAAGGGCGGACCCAACTATGGCTACACCTTC
CASSPKGGPNYGYTF
>TRBJ1-2|NA|TRBV18|TRBD1
TGTGCCAGCTCACCGACAGGGGCCTCCTTTTATGGCTACACCTTC
CASSPTGASFYGYTF
>TRBJ1-5|NA|TRBV4-1|NA
TGCGCCAGCAGCCAAGATTCAGGAAATCAGCCCCAGCATTTT
CASSQDSGNQPQHF
>TRBJ2-3|NA|TRBV5-4|TRBD2
TGTGCCAGCAGCCCCGGGACTAGCGGGAGTAAATACACAGATACGCAGTATTTT
CASSPGTSGSKYTDTQYF
>TRBJ2-3|NA|TRBV7-9|TRBD2
TGTGCCAGCAGCTTAGGGACTAGCGGCCACACAGATACGCAGTATTTT
CASSLGTSGHTDTQYF
>TRBJ2-1|NA|TRBV9|NA
TGTGCCAGCAGCGTAGTGTCGGGGGTCGGGATCCGCGGCGGCAATGAGCAGTTCTTC
CASSVVSGVGIRGGNEQFF
>TRBJ1-5|NA|TRBV5-6|NA
TGTGCCAGCAGCTCCGGAACAGGGCCGGGAGTTCAGCCCCAGCATTTT
CASSSGTGPGVQPQHF
>TRBJ2-7|NA|TRBV10-3|TRBD2
TGTGCCATCAGGGGGTGGGCTAGCGGTTCGAGCTCCTACGAGCAGTACTTC
CAIRGWASGSSSYEQYF
>TRBJ1-6|NA|TRBV6-5|NA
TGTGCCATCAAGCCTGGGGCCAATAATTCACCCCTCCACTTT
CAIKPGANNSPLHF
>TRBJ1-4|NA|TRBV7-4|NA
TGTGCCAGCAGTTTATCCCCTGAAAAACTGTTTTTT
CASSLSPEKLFF
>TRBJ2-1|few|TRBV25-1|TRBD2
TGTGCCAGCAGTGAATCCACTAGCGGGTCCGACAATGAGCAGTTCTTC
CASSESTSGSDNEQFF
>TRBJ2-4|NA|TRBV7-9|NA
TGTGCCAGCAGCCGCGGGTGGCAGAAAAACATTCAGTACTTC
CASSRGWQKNIQYF
>TRBJ1-1|NA|TRBV25-1|NA
TGTGCCAGCAGTGAATCGGGGCCTTCGGGGCTGGACACTGAAGCTTTCTTT
CASSESGPSGLDTEAFF
>TRBJ2-6|NA|TRBV27|TRBD1
TGTGCCAGCAGTCCATTACTATGGACAGGGGTCGGGGCCAACGTCCTGACTTTC
CASSPLLWTGVGANVLTF
>TRBJ2-5|NA|TRBV4-3|NA
TGCGCCAGCAGCCAAGATAAAGGGGGGTGGGAGACCCAGTACTTC
CASSQDKGGWETQYF
>TRBJ2-1|once|TRBV4-2|NA
TGTGCCAGCAGCCAAGAGCGCGATGAGCAGTTCTTC
CASSQERDEQFF
>TRBJ1-1|NA|TRBV27|NA
TGTGCCAGCAGCACCCACCTGACCACTGAAGCTTTCTTT
CASSTHLTTEAFF
>TRBJ2-3|NA|TRBV6-4|TRBD2
TGTGCCAGCAGTGACTCCCGGGGGGGCACAGATACGCAGTATTTT
CASSDSRGGTDTQYF
>TRBJ1-1|NA|TRBV10-3|NA
TGTGCCATCAGTGCTAGGCGTTCGGGTGCAAAGGACACTGAAGCTTTCTTT
CAISARRSGAKDTEAFF
>TRBJ1-1|NA|TRBV2|NA
TGTGCCAGCAGTGAGGGGGTGTACACTGAAGCTTTCTTT
CASSEGVYTEAFF
>TRBJ2-5|NA|TRBV11-2|NA
TGTGCCAGCAGCCCAGTCAGTTCTCAAGAGACCCAGTACTTC
CASSPVSSQETQYF
>TRBJ2-5|once|TRBV28|NA
TGTGCCAGCAGTTGGACTGCCGGGACCGCACCGTACCAAGAGACCCAGTACTTC
CASSWTAGTAPYQETQYF
>TRBJ2-2|once|TRBV11-2|NA
TGTGCCAGCAGCTTAGCCCCCTCCACCGGGGAGCTGTTTTTT
CASSLAPSTGELFF
>TRBJ2-5|NA|TRBV5-4|TRBD2
TGTGCCAGCAGGGAACGGCTAGCGGGAGCCCGGGAGACCCAGTACTTC
CASRERLAGARETQYF
>TRBJ1-1|NA|TRBV6-5|NA
TGTGCCAGCAGTTACTCGGCTGAAGCTTTCTTT
CASSYSAEAFF
>TRBJ2-4|medium-sized|TRBV9|TRBD2
TGTGCCAGCAGCCCACCGGGAGGTAGCGGGCCAGCCAAAAACATTCAGTACTTC
CASSPPGGSGPAKNIQYF
>TRBJ1-3|NA|TRBV19|NA
TGTGCCAGTAGTATAAGTGGAAACACCATATATTTT
CASSISGNTIYF
>TRBJ2-7|NA|TRBV11-2|NA
TGTGCCAGCAGCCGGGGTGGGAATTCCTACGAGCAGTACTTC
CASSRGGNSYEQYF
>TRBJ2-2|NA|TRBV27|TRBD2
TGTGCCAGCAGTTCCACCTGGGGGGGTGTAGCCGGGGAGCTGTTTTTT
CASSSTWGGVAGELFF
>TRBJ2-5|NA|TRBV27|NA
TGTGCCAGCAGTTCGGGGCCTGGGGGAACCCAGTACTTC
CASSSGPGGTQYF
>TRBJ2-5|once|TRBV7-2|NA
TGTGCCAGCAGCTCACCGGCGGGGGCCCAAGAGACCCAGTACTTC
CASSSPAGAQETQYF
>TRBJ1-5|few|TRBV4-2|NA
TGTGCCAGCAGCCAAGTAGGGAGCAATCAGCCCCAGCATTTT
CASSQVGSNQPQHF
>TRBJ1-4|NA|TRBV11-2|NA
TGTGCCAGCAGCTTAGCGCGGGGTTTTTCCGTAACAATCAATGAAAAACTGTTTTTT
CASSLARGFSVTINEKLFF
>TRBJ2-2|NA|TRBV4-3|TRBD2
TGCGCCAGCAGCCCGACTAGCGGGATAACCGGGGAGCTGTTTTTT
CASSPTSGITGELFF
>TRBJ1-6|few|TRBV10-3|NA
TGTGCCATCAGTGAACAGGGTGATAATTCACCCCTCCACTTT
CAISEQGDNSPLHF
>TRBJ2-1|NA|TRBV7-9|NA
TGTGCCAGCAGCCCCCAAGGGAAGTATGAGCAGTTCTTC
CASSPQGKYEQFF
>TRBJ1-2|NA|TRBV7-2|TRBD1
TGTGCCAGCAGCTTAGGATTTGGGACAGGGGTGAAGTCTAACTATGGCTACACCTTC
CASSLGFGTGVKSNYGYTF
>TRBJ2-7|NA|TRBV5-4|NA
TGTGCCAGCAGCCTACTAGGAGGGGCGACCTACGAGCAGTACTTC
CASSLLGGATYEQYF
>TRBJ2-3|NA|TRBV29-1|NA
TGCAGTCATCTAGGGGTCCCCACAGATACGCAGTATTTT
CSHLGVPTDTQYF
>TRBJ2-3|NA|TRBV6-5|NA
TGTGCCAGCAGCCGCTCCCCATCTTTGGCAGATACGCAGTATTTT
CASSRSPSLADTQYF
>TRBJ2-5|NA|TRBV11-2|NA
TGTGCCAGCAGCGCCCCGGGGGCACAAGAGACCCAGTACTTC
CASSAPGAQETQYF
>TRBJ2-5|NA|TRBV27|TRBD2
TGTGCCAGCAGTTGGTACCGGGACTATCCCGGGACCCAGTACTTC
CASSWYRDYPGTQYF
>TRBJ1-5|few|TRBV10-3|TRBD1
TGTGCCATCAGTGAACCGGGACAGTACCTTCAGCCCCAGCATTTT
CAISEPGQYLQPQHF
>TRBJ2-5|NA|TRBV6-5|TRBD2
TGTGCCAGCAGTTACCATCTAGCGGGGGGACAAGAGACCCAGTACTTC
CASSYHLAGGQETQYF
>TRBJ1-2|NA|TRBV27|NA
TGTGCCAGCAGTTTACGTGGGGCCGGCTATGGCTACACCTTC
CASSLRGAGYGYTF
>TRBJ2-4|once|TRBV6-5|NA
TGTGCCAGCAGTTACGGACTGTTACAGTACTTC
CASSYGLLQYF
>TRBJ2-1|NA|TRBV19|NA
TGCGCCTCAGGGCAGGTCAGAGACAATGAGCAGTTCTTC
CASGQVRDNEQFF
>TRBJ2-1|NA|TRBV28|NA
TGTGCCAGCAGTATAGTAAGATACAATGAGCAGTTCTTC
CASSIVRYNEQFF
>TRBJ2-3|NA|TRBV6-1|TRBD2
TGTGCCAGCAGCTCTAGCGGGGAAGGTTTCGGAACGCAGTATTTT
CASSSSGEGFGTQYF
>TRBJ1-3|few|TRBV2|NA
TGTGCCAGCAGTGAATGGTCTGGCGGCTCTGGAAACACCATATATTTT
CASSEWSGGSGNTIYF
>TRBJ2-1|NA|TRBV13|TRBD1
TGTGCCAGCAGCTTAGGCAGGCCCGGACAGGGTGGTTTAAATGAGCAGTTCTTC
CASSLGRPGQGGLNEQFF
>TRBJ1-4|NA|TRBV7-8|NA
TGTGCCAGCAGCTTAAAACGGCAGGAACCAACTAATGAAAAACTGTTTTTT
CASSLKRQEPTNEKLFF
>TRBJ1-3|NA|TRBV11-2|NA
TGTGCCAGCAGCTTTAGATCCGGGGGGACCATATATTTT
CASSFRSGGTIYF